This T cell receptor (beta chain) was obtained from a study of T-cell reconstitution after alpha-beta-depleted transplantation in children. TCRbeta library preparation incorporated unique molecular identifiers. Each CDR3 protein gets one entry after TCRdb re-called the PCR reads with MiXCR. Of some 520,000 distinct CDR3 sequences listed, 32% are singletons. The CDR3 loop spans 11 amino acids. V lost 3 bases and J 5 bases, leaving 5 bases between the germline ends. From germline, CDR1 is SQVTM and CDR2 ANQGSEA. This specimen was PBMCs from the stem cell graft donor, taken from the stem cell graft. The chain links TRBV29-1 to TRBJ2-1; the D is unclear. This clonotype originated in a human donor who donated a stem cell graft to a child with aplastic anemia. The CDR3 nucleotides are TGCAGCGTTGACTGGGACAATGAGCAGTTCTTC. Its protein product is CSVDWDNEQFF.